This T cell receptor (beta chain) was recorded in a study of T cell changes during pregnancy in multiple sclerosis. TCRdb keeps only in-frame clones here, not all; method: immunoSEQ multiplex PCR. The table has over 25,000 clones, about 92% seen once. In germline, CDR1 is KGHSH, CDR2 LQKENI. V was cut by 6 bases and J by 0 bases, with 13 bases left in between. The CDR3 covers 15 residues. The sample holds one count of this clone. Specimen: CD4+ T cells from peripheral blood mononuclear cells, collected in the second trimester of pregnancy. This chain uses TRBV18 with TRBJ2-3, with D maybe TRBD1 (6 bases). The clonotype originates from a female donor with multiple sclerosis, enrolled in a pregnancy study. CDR3 DNA sequence: TGTGCCAGCTCCCGAAATACAGGGAGCACAGATACGCAGTATTTT. The encoded protein is CASSRNTGSTDTQYF.